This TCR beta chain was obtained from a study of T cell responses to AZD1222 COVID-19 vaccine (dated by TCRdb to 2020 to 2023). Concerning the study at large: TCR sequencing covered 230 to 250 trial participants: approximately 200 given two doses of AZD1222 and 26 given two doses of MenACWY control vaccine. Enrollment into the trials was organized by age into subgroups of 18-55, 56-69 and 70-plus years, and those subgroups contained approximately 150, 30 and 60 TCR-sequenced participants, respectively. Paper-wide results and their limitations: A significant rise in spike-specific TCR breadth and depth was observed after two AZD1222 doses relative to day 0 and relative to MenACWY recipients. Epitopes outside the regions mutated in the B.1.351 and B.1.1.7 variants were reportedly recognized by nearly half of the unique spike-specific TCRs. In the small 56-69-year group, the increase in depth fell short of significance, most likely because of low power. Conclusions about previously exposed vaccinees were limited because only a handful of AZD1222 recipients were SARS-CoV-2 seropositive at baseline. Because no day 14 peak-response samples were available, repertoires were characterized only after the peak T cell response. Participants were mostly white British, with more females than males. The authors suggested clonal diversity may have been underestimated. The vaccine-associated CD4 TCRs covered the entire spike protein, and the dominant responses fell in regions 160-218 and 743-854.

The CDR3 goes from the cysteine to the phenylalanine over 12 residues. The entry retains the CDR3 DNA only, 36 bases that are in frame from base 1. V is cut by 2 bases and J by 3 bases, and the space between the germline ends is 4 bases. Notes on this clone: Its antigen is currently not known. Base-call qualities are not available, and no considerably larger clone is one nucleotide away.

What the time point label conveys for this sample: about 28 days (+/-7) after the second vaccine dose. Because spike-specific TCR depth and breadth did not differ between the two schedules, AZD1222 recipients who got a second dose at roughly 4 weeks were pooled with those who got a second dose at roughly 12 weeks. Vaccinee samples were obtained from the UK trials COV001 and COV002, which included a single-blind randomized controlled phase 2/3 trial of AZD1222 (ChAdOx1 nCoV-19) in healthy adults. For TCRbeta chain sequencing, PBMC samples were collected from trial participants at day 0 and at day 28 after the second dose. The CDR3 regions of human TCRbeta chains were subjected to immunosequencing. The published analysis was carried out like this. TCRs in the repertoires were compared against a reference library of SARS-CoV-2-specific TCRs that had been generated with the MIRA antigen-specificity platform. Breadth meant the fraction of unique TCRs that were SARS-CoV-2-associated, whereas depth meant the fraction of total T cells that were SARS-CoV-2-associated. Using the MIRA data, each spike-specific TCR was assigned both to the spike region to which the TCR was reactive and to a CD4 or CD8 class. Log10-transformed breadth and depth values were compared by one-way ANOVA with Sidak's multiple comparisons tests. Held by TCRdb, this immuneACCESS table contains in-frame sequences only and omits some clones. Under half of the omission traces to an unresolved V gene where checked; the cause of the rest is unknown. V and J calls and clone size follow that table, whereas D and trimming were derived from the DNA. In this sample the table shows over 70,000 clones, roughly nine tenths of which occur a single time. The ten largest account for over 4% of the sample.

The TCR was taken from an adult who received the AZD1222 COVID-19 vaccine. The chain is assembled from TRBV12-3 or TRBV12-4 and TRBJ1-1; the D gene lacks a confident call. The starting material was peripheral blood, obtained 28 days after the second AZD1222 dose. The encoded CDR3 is CASSLPYTEAFF. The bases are TGTGCCAGCAGTTTACCGTACACTGAAGCTTTCTTT.